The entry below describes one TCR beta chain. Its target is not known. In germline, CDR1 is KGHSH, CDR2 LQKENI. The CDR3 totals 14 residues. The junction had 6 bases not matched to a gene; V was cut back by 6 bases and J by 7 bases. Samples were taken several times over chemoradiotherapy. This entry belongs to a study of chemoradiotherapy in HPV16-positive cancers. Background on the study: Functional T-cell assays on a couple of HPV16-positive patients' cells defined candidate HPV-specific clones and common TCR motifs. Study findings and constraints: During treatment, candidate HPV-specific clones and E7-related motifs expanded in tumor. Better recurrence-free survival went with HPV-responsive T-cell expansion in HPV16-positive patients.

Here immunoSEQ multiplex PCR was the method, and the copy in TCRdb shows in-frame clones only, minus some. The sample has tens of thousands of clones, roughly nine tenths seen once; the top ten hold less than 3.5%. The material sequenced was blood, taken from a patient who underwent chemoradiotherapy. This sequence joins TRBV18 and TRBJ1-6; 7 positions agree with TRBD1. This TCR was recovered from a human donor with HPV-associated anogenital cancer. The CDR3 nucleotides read TGTGCCAGCTCCCAAACAGGGGTAAATTCACCCCTCCACTTT. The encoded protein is CASSQTGVNSPLHF. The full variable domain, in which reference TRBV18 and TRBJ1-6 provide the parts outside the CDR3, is NAGVMQNPRHLVRRRGQEARLRCSPMKGHSHVYWYRQLPEEGLKFMVYLQKENIIDESGMPKERFSAEFPKEGPSILRIQQVVRGDSAAYFCASSQTGVNSPLHFGNGTRLTVT.